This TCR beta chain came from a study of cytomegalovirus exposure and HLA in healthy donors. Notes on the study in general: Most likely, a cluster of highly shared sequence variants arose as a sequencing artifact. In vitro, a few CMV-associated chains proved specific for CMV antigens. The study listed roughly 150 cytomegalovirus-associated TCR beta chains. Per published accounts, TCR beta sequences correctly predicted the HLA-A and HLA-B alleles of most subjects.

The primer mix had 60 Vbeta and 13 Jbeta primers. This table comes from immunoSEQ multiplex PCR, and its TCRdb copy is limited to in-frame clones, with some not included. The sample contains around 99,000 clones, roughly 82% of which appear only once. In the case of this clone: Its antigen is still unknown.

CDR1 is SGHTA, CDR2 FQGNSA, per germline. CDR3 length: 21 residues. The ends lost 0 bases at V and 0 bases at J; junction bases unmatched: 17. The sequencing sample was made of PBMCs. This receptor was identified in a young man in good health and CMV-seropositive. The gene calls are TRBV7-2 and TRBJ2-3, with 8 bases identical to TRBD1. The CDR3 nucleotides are TGTGCCAGCAGCTTAGCCTCCCCGGGACAGGAGTCCACTTATAGCACAGATACGCAGTATTTT. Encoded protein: CASSLASPGQESTYSTDTQYF.